The 24 T cell receptor beta chains below were found in one sample sequenced in a study of T-cell reconstitution after alpha-beta-depleted transplantation in children. Unique molecular identifiers were incorporated during preparation of the TCRbeta library. TCRdb independently ran MiXCR on the PCR reads; one entry per CDR3 protein. This table has 220,000 or so distinct CDR3 sequences, approximately 8.9% appearing once. Here the sequenced sample was PBMCs, mostly from graft donor cells, taken 180 days after TCRalphabeta/CD19-depleted stem cell transplant. These receptors were taken from a male patient aged 10-17 years who had a stem cell transplant for acute lymphoblastic leukemia, so the T cells may come from the graft donor.

As to this clonotype: A much larger clone differs from this one at a single base, so this may be a read error. The chain is built from TRBV7-2 and TRBJ2-1, with 10 nucleotides matching TRBD2. CDR1 SGHTA and CDR2 FQGNSA come from the germline V gene. The CDR3 runs 17 residues. For the CDR3, the DNA is TGTGCCAGCAGCTTCTATCCTAGCGGGAGCTCCTACAATAAGCAGTTCTTC. Translating it yields CASSFYPSGSSYNKQFF.

To note about this clonotype: Possible read error: a much larger clone is one base away. The rearrangement joins TRBV13 to TRBJ2-7; the D is unclear. V lost 3 bases and J 5 bases, leaving 11 bases between the germline ends. This CDR3 contains 13 residues. In germline, CDR1 is PRHDT, CDR2 FYEKMQ (reference sequence). The CDR3 DNA reads as TGTGCCAGCAGCTTCGGGCCCACGGACGAGCAGTACTTC. Its protein product is CASSFGPTDEQYF. The whole variable domain, filled in from reference TRBV13 and TRBJ2-7, reads AAGVIQSPRHLIKEKRETATLKCYPIPRHDTVYWYQQGPGQDPQFLISFYEKMQSDKGSIPDRFSAQQFSDYHSELNMSSLELGDSALYFCASSFGPTDEQYFGPGTRLTVT.

For this clonotype: This may stem from a read error, because a much larger clone lies one nucleotide away. V gene TRBV3-1 combines with J gene TRBJ1-2; 9 nucleotides match TRBD1. There are 15 residues in the CDR3. Germline-derived CDR1 and CDR2 are LGHDT and YNNKEL (reference sequence). CDR3 nucleotides: TGTGCCACCAGCCTACCGACAGGGGGAAACTATGGCTACACCTTC. This gives the protein CATSLPTGGNYGYTF.

This clonotype was recorded many times. The chain links TRBV21-1 to TRBJ2-7; the table's D call, TRBD1, was not checked against the DNA. TRBV21-1 is termed a pseudogene. CDR3 length equals 20 residues. The CDR3 DNA sequence: TGTGCCAGCAGCAAAGTCCCCGGGCCCCCAGACAGCCCCAATCCCAGCGAGCAGTACTTC. Amino acid sequence: CASSKVPGPPDSPNPSEQYF.

This clonotype has a count of ten or more. The rearrangement uses TRBV28 and TRBJ2-7; 7 nucleotides align to TRBD2. The CDR3 length is 14 residues. The J segment lost 3 bases and the V segment lost 2 bases, leaving 4 bases of the junction unmatched. Germline assignment: CDR1 MDHEN and CDR2 SYDVKM. The CDR3 loop reads CASSLSGKLYEQYF. In nucleotides, the CDR3 is TGTGCCAGCAGTTTAAGCGGGAAACTCTACGAGCAGTACTTC. Drawing the rest from reference TRBV28 and TRBJ2-7, the complete variable domain is DVKVTQSSRYLVKRTGEKVFLECVQDMDHENMFWYRQDPGLGLRLIYFSYDVKMKEKGDIPEGYSVSREKKERFSLILESASTNQTSMYLCASSLSGKLYEQYFGPGTRLTVT.

This clonotype was seen a handful of times. This chain joins TRBV5-1 and TRBJ1-1; 8 nucleotides match TRBD1. CDR3 size: 16 residues. The trim removed 0 bases at V and 4 bases at J, leaving 8 bases unmatched. In germline, CDR1 is SGHRS, CDR2 YFSETQ. In DNA form, the CDR3 reads TGCGCCAGCAGCTTGGGACAGGGGATGTCGTCCACTGAAGCTTTCTTT. This encodes CASSLGQGMSSTEAFF.

This clonotype was recorded at least ten times. J is TRBJ2-5 and V is TRBV11-2, with 9 positions matching TRBD1. CDR3 length: 17 amino acids. The germline gives CDR1 SGHAT, CDR2 FQNNGV. The ends lost 5 bases at V and 2 bases at J; junction bases unmatched: 12. CDR3 in amino acids: CASSKGGQGGGQETQYF. In DNA form, the CDR3 reads TGTGCCAGCAGCAAAGGGGGACAGGGAGGGGGACAAGAGACCCAGTACTTC.

This clonotype occurred many times. The chain recombines TRBV4-1 with TRBJ2-1, with TRBD2 as a possible D gene (5 bases). From germline, CDR1 is MGHRA and CDR2 YSYEKL. Trimming pared 3 bases from V and 0 bases from J, leaving 12 bases between. The CDR3 is made up of 16 amino acids. Written as DNA, the CDR3 is TGCGCCAGCAGCCAGGCGGACTTATTCTCCTACAATGAGCAGTTCTTC. Amino acid sequence: CASSQADLFSYNEQFF.

This clonotype was seen at least ten times. The CDR3 DNA reads TGCGCCAGCGGCCCCTCGGGCTATACCTACGAGCAGTACTTC. This translates into CASGPSGYTYEQYF. The chain links TRBV5-1 to TRBJ2-7; D is unclear. CDR3 size: 14 residues. Germline assignment: CDR1 SGHRS and CDR2 YFSETQ. V lost 7 bases, J lost 2 bases, and 16 bases lay in between.

This clonotype was found many times. The V gene is TRBV7-9, the J gene TRBJ1-1; D not resolved. CDR3 length: 13 amino acids. Deletions cut 1 base from V and 4 bases from J, with 7 bases between. Germline loops: CDR1 SEHNR, CDR2 FQNEAQ (reference sequence). The CDR3 coding sequence is TGTGCCAGCAGCTTAGGCCTCCCCACTGAAGCTTTCTTT. Its translation: CASSLGLPTEAFF.

This clonotype came up many times. The chain has TRBV24-1 and TRBJ1-5; D gene ambiguous. Germline V gene sequence: CDR1 KGHDR, CDR2 SFDVKD. The V end was cut by 5 bases, the J end by 3 bases, with 10 bases between. CDR3 length: 14 amino acids. The CDR3: CATSGETTNQPQHF. CDR3 bases: TGTGCCACCAGTGGGGAGACAACCAATCAGCCCCAGCATTTT.

This clonotype has a count of ten or more. The V call is TRBV7-6, the J call TRBJ2-7; no clear D gene. Trimming cost V 5 bases and J 5 bases, with 16 bases left between them. CDR1 and CDR2 from the germline V gene are SGHVS and FNYEAQ. There are 14 residues in the CDR3. The CDR3 protein is CASSPDGPLDEQYF. In DNA form, the CDR3 reads TGTGCCAGCAGCCCGGATGGGCCCCTGGACGAGCAGTACTTC.

This clonotype was found many times. This chain connects TRBV28 to TRBJ1-2, with 7 bases matching TRBD1. Germline loops: CDR1 MDHEN, CDR2 SYDVKM. V lost 6 bases to trimming and J lost 4 bases; unmatched junction nucleotides: 14. CDR3 length equals 16 residues. CDR3 region: CASSPGQPQRGYGYTF. The CDR3 DNA is TGTGCCAGCAGCCCGGGACAGCCCCAGCGAGGCTATGGCTACACCTTC.

This clonotype was observed many times. The V gene is TRBV7-7, the J gene TRBJ2-1, with D uncertain. Germline values: CDR1 SSHAT, CDR2 FNYEAQ (reference sequence). CDR3 length: 13 residues. V lost 6 bases and J lost 6, with 12 bases in between. The DNA for the CDR3 is TGTGCCAGCAGTCCCGGTGGGTCCAATGAGCAGTTCTTC. Translated, it gives CASSPGGSNEQFF. The whole variable domain, filled in from reference TRBV7-7 and TRBJ2-1, reads GAGVSQSPRYKVTKRGQDVTLRCDPISSHATLYWYQQALGQGPEFLTYFNYEAQPDKSGLPSDRFSAERPEGSISTLTIQRTEQRDSAMYRCASSPGGSNEQFFGPGTRLTVL.

CDR3 residues: CCVAEIILGAQETQYF. In nucleotides, the CDR3 is TGCTGCGTAGCCGAGATCATCCTGGGGGCGCAAGAGACCCAGTACTTC. This rearrangement joins TRBV20-1 to TRBJ2-5, with a weak D call TRBD1 (6 bases). The CDR3 extends over 16 amino acids. Germline CDR1 is DFQATT and CDR2 is SNEGSKA (reference sequence).

Here the CDR3 DNA reads TGTGCCAGTAGTATAGATCGCAGGGAAAACACCGGGGAGCTGTTTTTT. As protein: CASSIDRRENTGELFF. The gene calls are TRBV19 and TRBJ2-2; a possible D gene is TRBD1 (5 bases). The CDR3 has 16 amino acids. Germline lookup yields CDR1 LNHDA and CDR2 SQIVND (reference sequence). V shed 0 bases and J shed 2 bases, with 10 bases lying between them.

The rearrangement uses TRBV5-1 and TRBJ2-5; 10 nucleotides align to TRBD2. V dropped 0 bases and J dropped 5; count of bases not matched to a gene: 4. The CDR3 runs to 15 residues. Per the germline V gene, CDR1 is SGHRS and CDR2 is YFSETQ. The CDR3 sequence: CASSLGTSGMETQYF. The CDR3, as DNA: TGCGCCAGCAGCTTGGGAACTAGCGGGATGGAGACCCAGTACTTC.

Ten or more counts support this clonotype. The rearrangement joins TRBV5-1 to TRBJ1-1; no clear D. The CDR3 is made up of 13 amino acids. V dropped 5 bases and J dropped 1 base, with 9 bases sitting between them. Germline CDR1 and CDR2: SGHRS and YFSETQ. The CDR3 DNA reads as TGCGCCAGCAGTCATACGGGGAACACTGAAGCTTTCTTT. Its protein product is CASSHTGNTEAFF. Variable domain in full (rest from reference TRBV5-1 and TRBJ1-1): KAGVTQTPRYLIKTRGQQVTLSCSPISGHRSVSWYQQTPGQGLQFLFEYFSETQRNKGNFPGRFSGRQFSNSRSEMNVSTLELGDSALYLCASSHTGNTEAFFGQGTRLTVV.

This clonotype was counted at least ten times. This rearrangement joins TRBV20-1 to TRBJ1-2; the D gene is possibly TRBD1 (5 bases). Trimming removed 2 bases at V and 6 bases at J, with 7 bases between. CDR1 is DFQATT, CDR2 SNEGSKA, per germline (reference sequence). The CDR3 sequence is 11 residues long. CDR3 sequence: CSARRGDGYTF. In nucleotides, the CDR3 is TGCAGTGCTAGACGGGGGGATGGCTACACCTTC.

At least ten counts were recorded for this clonotype. The chain is built from TRBV5-1 and TRBJ2-6; D remains unclear. V lost 7 bases to trimming and J lost 1 base, with 6 bases between them. Germline V gene sequence: CDR1 SGHRS, CDR2 YFSETQ. The CDR3 extends over 13 amino acids. CDR3 nucleotide sequence: TGCGCCAGCTACGGGTCTGGGGCCAACGTCCTGACTTTC. Translation: CASYGSGANVLTF.

The sample holds many counts of this clonotype. The genes are TRBV7-2 and TRBJ2-5; 12 bases align to TRBD2. V was pared by 5 bases and J by 5 bases, with 9 bases of the junction left unmatched. This CDR3 spans 16 amino acids. The germline gives CDR1 SGHTA, CDR2 FQGNSA. The CDR3 DNA sequence: TGTGCCAGCAGCCCCTCTAGCGGGGGGGCCATGGAGACCCAGTACTTC. This sequence encodes CASSPSSGGAMETQYF.

This clonotype has a count of ten or more. This chain uses TRBV7-6 with TRBJ2-1; TRBD2 matches 10 bases. This CDR3 spans 15 amino acids. Trimming removed 5 bases from V and 3 bases from J; junction bases left unmatched: 4. Germline V gives CDR1 SGHVS, CDR2 FNYEAQ. Here the CDR3 reads CASSQTSGFYNEQFF. DNA of the CDR3: TGTGCCAGCAGCCAGACTAGCGGGTTCTACAATGAGCAGTTCTTC.

This chain connects TRBV24-1 to TRBJ1-2; unclear D gene. Germline CDR1 is KGHDR and CDR2 is SFDVKD. The CDR3 consists of 14 residues. Trimming cost V 1 base and J 1 base, with 6 bases left between them. The CDR3 reads CATSDFGINYGYTF. CDR3 bases: TGTGCCACCAGTGATTTCGGGATTAACTATGGCTACACCTTC.

This clonotype was counted at least ten times. The chain employs TRBV20-1 and TRBJ1-5, with D possibly matching TRBD1 (6 bases). CDR1 and CDR2 (germline): DFQATT, SNEGSKA (reference sequence). The CDR3 runs 14 residues. Trimming removed 5 bases at V and 3 bases at J, with 14 bases between. The CDR3 here is CSAAGTPNNQPQHF. For the CDR3, the DNA is TGCAGTGCTGCCGGGACACCTAACAATCAGCCCCAGCATTTT.